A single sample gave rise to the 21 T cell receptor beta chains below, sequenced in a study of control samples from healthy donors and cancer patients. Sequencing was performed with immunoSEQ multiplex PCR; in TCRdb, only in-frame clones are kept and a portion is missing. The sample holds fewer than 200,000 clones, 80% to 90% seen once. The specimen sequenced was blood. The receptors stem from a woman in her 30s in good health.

The DNA of the CDR3 is TGTGCCAGTAGTCCGCAGGGTGATGGCTACACCTTC. It encodes CASSPQGDGYTF. V usage is TRBV19 and J usage is TRBJ1-2; TRBD1 might be the D (5 bases). This CDR3 spans 12 amino acids. Trimming took 5 bases from V and 6 from J, leaving 10 bases between them. CDR1 LNHDA and CDR2 SQIVND come from the germline V gene (reference sequence).

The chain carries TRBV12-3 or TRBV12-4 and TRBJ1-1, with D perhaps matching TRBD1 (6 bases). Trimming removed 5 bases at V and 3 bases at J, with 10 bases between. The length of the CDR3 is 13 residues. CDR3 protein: CASSADRYTEAFF. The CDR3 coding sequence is TGTGCCAGCAGTGCGGACAGATACACTGAAGCTTTCTTT.

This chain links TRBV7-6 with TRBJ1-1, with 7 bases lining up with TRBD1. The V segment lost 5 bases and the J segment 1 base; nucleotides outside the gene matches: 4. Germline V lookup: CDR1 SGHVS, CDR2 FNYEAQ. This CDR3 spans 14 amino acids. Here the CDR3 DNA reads TGTGCCAGCAGCATGAGACAGGGGAACACTGAAGCTTTCTTT. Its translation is CASSMRQGNTEAFF.

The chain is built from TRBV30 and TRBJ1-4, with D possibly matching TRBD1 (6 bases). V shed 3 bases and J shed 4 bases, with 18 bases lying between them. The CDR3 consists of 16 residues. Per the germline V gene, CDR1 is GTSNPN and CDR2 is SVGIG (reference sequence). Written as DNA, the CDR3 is TGTGCCTGGAGCGCACGACTCAGGGGACGTAATGAAAAACTGTTTTTT. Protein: CAWSARLRGRNEKLFF.

CDR3 nucleotide sequence: TGTGCCAGCAGCCCAAGACAGCTTATGAACACTGAAGCTTTCTTT. Its protein is CASSPRQLMNTEAFF. The chain carries TRBV13 and TRBJ1-1; D possibly corresponds to TRBD1 (5 bases). The CDR3 consists of 15 residues. Deletions cut 5 bases from V and 0 bases from J, with 13 bases between. The V gene's germline CDR1 is PRHDT and CDR2 FYEKMQ (reference sequence).

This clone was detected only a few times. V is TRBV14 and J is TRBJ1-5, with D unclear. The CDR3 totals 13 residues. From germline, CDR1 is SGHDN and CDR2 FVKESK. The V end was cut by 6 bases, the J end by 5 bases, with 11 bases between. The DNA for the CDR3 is TGTGCCAGCAGTCGGACGATGGATCAGCCCCAGCATTTT. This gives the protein CASSRTMDQPQHF.

CDR3 sequence reads: CASSLGQNEIYNEQFF. The CDR3 DNA reads TGTGCCAGCAGCTTAGGACAGAACGAGATCTACAATGAGCAGTTCTTC. The gene calls are TRBV7-9 and TRBJ2-1; weak D call: TRBD1 (5 bases). CDR3 length: 16 residues. Trimming cost V 1 base and J 3 bases, with 13 bases left between them. The V gene's germline CDR1 is SEHNR and CDR2 FQNEAQ (reference sequence).

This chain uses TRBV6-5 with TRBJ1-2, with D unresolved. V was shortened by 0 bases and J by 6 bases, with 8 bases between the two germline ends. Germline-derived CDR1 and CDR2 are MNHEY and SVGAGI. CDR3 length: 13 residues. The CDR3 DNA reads TGTGCCAGCAGTTACTCGATTGGGGATGGCTACACCTTC. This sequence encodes CASSYSIGDGYTF.

CDR3 DNA: TGTGCCAGCAAAGGGGGGGCCCCTGTGTGGCAAGAGACCCAGTACTTC. This translates into CASKGGAPVWQETQYF. V is TRBV7-9 and J is TRBJ2-5; D is perhaps TRBD2 (7 bases). The V end was cut by 7 bases, the J end by 2 bases, with 20 bases between. The CDR3 is 16 residues long. In germline, CDR1 is SEHNR, CDR2 FQNEAQ (reference sequence).

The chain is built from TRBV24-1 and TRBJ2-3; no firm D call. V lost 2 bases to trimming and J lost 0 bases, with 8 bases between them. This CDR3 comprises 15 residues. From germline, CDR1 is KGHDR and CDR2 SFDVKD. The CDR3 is CATSDSTLSTDTQYF. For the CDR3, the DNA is TGTGCCACCAGTGATTCCACACTGAGCACAGATACGCAGTATTTT.

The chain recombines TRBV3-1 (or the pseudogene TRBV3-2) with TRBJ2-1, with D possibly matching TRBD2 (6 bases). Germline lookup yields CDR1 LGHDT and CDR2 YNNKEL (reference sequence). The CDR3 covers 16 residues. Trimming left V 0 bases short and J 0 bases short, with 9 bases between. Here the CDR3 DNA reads TGTGCCAGCAGCCAAGACTGGGGGGACTCCTACAATGAGCAGTTCTTC. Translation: CASSQDWGDSYNEQFF.

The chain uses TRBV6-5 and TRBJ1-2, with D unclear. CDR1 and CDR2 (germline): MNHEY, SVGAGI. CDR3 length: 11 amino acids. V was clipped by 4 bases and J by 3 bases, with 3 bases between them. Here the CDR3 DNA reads TGTGCCAGCAGTTCCCACTATGGCTACACCTTC. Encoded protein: CASSSHYGYTF.

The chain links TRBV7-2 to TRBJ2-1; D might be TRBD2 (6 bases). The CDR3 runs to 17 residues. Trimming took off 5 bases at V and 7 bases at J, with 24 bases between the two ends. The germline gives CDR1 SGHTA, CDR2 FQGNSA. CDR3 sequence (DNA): TGTGCCAGCAGCGAAACCTCCGGGACTGGGATGGGAAATGAGCAGTTCTTC. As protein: CASSETSGTGMGNEQFF.

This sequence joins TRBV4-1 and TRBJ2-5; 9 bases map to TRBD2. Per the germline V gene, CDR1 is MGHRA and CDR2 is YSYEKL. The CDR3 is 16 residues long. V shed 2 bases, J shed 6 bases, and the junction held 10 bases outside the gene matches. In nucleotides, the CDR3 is TGCGCCAGCAGCCAACGACTAGCGGCCGCCGCGCAGACCCAGTACTTC. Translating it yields CASSQRLAAAAQTQYF.

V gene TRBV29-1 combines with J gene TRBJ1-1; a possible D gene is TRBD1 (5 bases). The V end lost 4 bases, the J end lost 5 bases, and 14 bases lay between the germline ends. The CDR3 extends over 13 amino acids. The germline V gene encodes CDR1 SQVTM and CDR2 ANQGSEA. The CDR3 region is CSVGLGTGTEAFF. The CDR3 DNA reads TGCAGCGTTGGATTGGGGACGGGGACTGAAGCTTTCTTT. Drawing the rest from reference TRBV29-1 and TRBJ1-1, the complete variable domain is SAVISQKPSRDICQRGTSLTIQCQVDSQVTMMFWYRQQPGQSLTLIATANQGSEATYESGFVIDKFPISRPNLTFSTLTVSNMSPEDSSIYLCSVGLGTGTEAFFGQGTRLTVV.

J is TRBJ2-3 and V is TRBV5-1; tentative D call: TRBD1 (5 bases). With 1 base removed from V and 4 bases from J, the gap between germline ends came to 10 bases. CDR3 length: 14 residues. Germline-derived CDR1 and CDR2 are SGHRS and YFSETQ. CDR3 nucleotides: TGCGCCAGCAGCTTGTACACAGGCTCAGATACGCAGTATTTT. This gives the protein CASSLYTGSDTQYF. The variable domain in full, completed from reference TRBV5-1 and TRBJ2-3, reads KAGVTQTPRYLIKTRGQQVTLSCSPISGHRSVSWYQQTPGQGLQFLFEYFSETQRNKGNFPGRFSGRQFSNSRSEMNVSTLELGDSALYLCASSLYTGSDTQYFGPGTRLTVL.

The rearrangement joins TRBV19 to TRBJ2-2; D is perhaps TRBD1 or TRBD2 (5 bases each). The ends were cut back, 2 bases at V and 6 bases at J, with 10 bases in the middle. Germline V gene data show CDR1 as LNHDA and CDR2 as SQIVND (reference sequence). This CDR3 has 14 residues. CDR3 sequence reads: CASSITGDAGELFF. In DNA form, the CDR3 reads TGTGCCAGTAGTATAACCGGGGACGCCGGGGAGCTGTTTTTT.

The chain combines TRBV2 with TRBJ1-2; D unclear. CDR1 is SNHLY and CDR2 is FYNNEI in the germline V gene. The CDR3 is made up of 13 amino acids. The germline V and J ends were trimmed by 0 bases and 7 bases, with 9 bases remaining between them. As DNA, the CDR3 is TGTGCCAGCAGTGAAGCAGGGCATCGTGGCTACACCTTC. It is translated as CASSEAGHRGYTF.

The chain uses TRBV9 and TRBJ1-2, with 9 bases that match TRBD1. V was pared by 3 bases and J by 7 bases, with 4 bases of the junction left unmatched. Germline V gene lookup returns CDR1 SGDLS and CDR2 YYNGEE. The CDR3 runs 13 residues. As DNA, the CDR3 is TGTGCCAGCAGCGACAGGGGGCAGGGTGGCTACACCTTC. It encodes CASSDRGQGGYTF.

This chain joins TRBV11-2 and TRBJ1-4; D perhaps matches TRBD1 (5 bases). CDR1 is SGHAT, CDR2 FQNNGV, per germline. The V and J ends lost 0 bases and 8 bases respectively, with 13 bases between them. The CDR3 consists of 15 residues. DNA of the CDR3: TGTGCCAGCAGCTTAGAGTGGGCAGGGAAAGAAAAACTGTTTTTT. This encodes CASSLEWAGKEKLFF.

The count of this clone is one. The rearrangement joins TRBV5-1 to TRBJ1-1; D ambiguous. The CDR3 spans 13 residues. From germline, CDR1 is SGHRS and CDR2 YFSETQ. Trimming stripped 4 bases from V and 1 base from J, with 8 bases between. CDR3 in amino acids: CASSLVSNTEAFF. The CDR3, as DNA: TGCGCCAGCAGCCTCGTCTCGAACACTGAAGCTTTCTTT. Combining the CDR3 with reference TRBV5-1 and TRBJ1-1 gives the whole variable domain KAGVTQTPRYLIKTRGQQVTLSCSPISGHRSVSWYQQTPGQGLQFLFEYFSETQRNKGNFPGRFSGRQFSNSRSEMNVSTLELGDSALYLCASSLVSNTEAFFGQGTRLTVV.